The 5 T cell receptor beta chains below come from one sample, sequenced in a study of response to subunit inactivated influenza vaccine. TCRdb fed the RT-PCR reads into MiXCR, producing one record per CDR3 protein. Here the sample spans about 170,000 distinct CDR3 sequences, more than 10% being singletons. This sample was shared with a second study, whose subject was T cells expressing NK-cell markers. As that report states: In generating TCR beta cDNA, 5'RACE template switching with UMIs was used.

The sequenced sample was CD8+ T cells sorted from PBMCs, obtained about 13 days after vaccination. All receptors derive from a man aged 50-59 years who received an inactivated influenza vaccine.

Here the CDR3 DNA reads TGTGCCATCAGTGAGGGGGCAACCCTGAACACCGGGGAGCTGTTTTTT. This sequence encodes CAISEGATLNTGELFF. This chain uses TRBV10-3 with TRBJ2-2, with D perhaps TRBD1 (5 bases). The CDR3 runs to 16 residues. Germline CDR1 reads ENHRY; CDR2 reads SYGVKD. V gave up 2 bases and J gave up 1 base, with 11 bases separating them.

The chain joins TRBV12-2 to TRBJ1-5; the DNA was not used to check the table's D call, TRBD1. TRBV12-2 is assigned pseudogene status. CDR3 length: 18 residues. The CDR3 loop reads CASRLVLTGQQSNQPQHF. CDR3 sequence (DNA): TGTGCAAGTCGCTTAGTCTTAACCGGGCAGCAAAGCAATCAGCCCCAGCATTTT.

DNA for the CDR3: TGTGCCCTCTCCGGGACTAGCGGGGGGGCCCGCACAGATACGCAGTATTTT. Translation gives CALSGTSGGARTDTQYF. The rearrangement uses TRBV12-3 or TRBV12-4 and TRBJ2-3; 16 bases map to TRBD2. The V segment lost 11 bases and the J segment 1 base; nucleotides outside the gene matches: 9. This CDR3 spans 17 amino acids.

The CDR3 coding sequence is TGTGCCACCGCGGCGGGGGGAAATTCACCCCTCCACTTT. This translates into CATAAGGNSPLHF. The chain joins TRBV15 to TRBJ1-6, with D perhaps TRBD1 (5 bases). Trimming took off 8 bases at V and 7 bases at J, with 12 bases between the two ends. The CDR3 consists of 13 residues. Germline CDR1 is LNHNV and CDR2 is YYDKDF (reference sequence).

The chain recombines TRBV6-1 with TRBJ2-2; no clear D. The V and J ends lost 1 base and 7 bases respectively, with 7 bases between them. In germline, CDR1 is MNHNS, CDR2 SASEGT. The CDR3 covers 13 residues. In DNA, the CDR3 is TGTGCCAGCAGTGAAGGGTTAGGCGGGGAGCTGTTTTTT. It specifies CASSEGLGGELFF.